Below, 20 T cell receptor beta chains from the same sample are listed, as sequenced in a study of molecular identifiers for immune sequencing clone quantification. TCRdb independently ran MiXCR on the PCR reads; one entry per CDR3 protein. Counted here are more than 50,000 distinct CDR3 sequences, around 19% occurring once; the ten biggest clones make up approximately 1.5%. Sequencing was performed on naive CD8+ T cells from blood, with Jurkat cell RNA spiked in. This sample's subset: FACS-sorted CD8+CD4-CCR7+CD45RA+ naive T cells. These receptors were obtained from a human donor in good health. Some libraries in this study had Jurkat cell RNA spiked in.

A word on this clonotype: Given a much more abundant clone one base away, this may be a read error. This rearrangement joins TRBV7-9 to TRBJ1-1; D is uncertain. The CDR3 runs to 15 residues. The germline V gene encodes CDR1 SEHNR and CDR2 FQNEAQ (reference sequence). The CDR3 here is CASNLAQAGLTEAFF. In DNA form, the CDR3 reads TGTGCCAGCAACTTAGCGCAGGCCGGGTTGACTGAAGCTTTCTTT. Variable domain in full (rest from reference TRBV7-9 and TRBJ1-1): DTGVSQNPRHKITKRGQNVTFRCDPISEHNRLYWYRQTLGQGPEFLTYFQNEAQLEKSRLLSDRFSAERPKGSFSTLEIQRTEQGDSAMYLCASNLAQAGLTEAFFGQGTRLTVV.

This clonotype was counted many times. V usage is TRBV24-1 and J usage is TRBJ2-7, with TRBD1 as a possible D gene (6 bases). The CDR3 consists of 15 residues. Germline V gene sequence: CDR1 KGHDR, CDR2 SFDVKD. Trimming shortened V by 3 bases and J by 0 bases, and 11 bases separated the two germline ends. The chain's CDR3 is CATSDPRDTSYEQYF. The CDR3 coding sequence is TGTGCCACCAGTGATCCCCGGGACACCTCCTACGAGCAGTACTTC.

Regarding this clonotype: This sequence may be a read error, since a much larger clone differs from it by one base. V is TRBV20-1 and J is TRBJ1-1, with 7 bases fitting TRBD1. The CDR3 covers 12 residues. Germline CDR1 is DFQATT and CDR2 is SNEGSKA (reference sequence). The CDR3 region is CQTRDSNTEAFF. CDR3 in DNA: TGCCAGACTAGGGACAGTAACACTGAAGCTTTCTTT.

Turning to this clonotype: A much larger clone sits a single nucleotide away, making a read error possible. The chain links TRBV18 to TRBJ1-1; no definite D call. The CDR3 is 12 amino acids. Germline CDR1 KGHSH, CDR2 LQKENI. The CDR3 DNA reads TGTGCCGGCTCGCCCTTCAAGTCTGAAGCTTTCTTT. It specifies CAGSPFKSEAFF.

The rearrangement joins TRBV12-3 or TRBV12-4 to TRBJ1-3; the D gene is possibly TRBD1 (6 bases). This CDR3 region has 14 residues. Trimming removed 6 bases from V and 0 bases from J, with 9 bases in between. In DNA form, the CDR3 reads TGTGCCAGCAGGGACAGCACCTCTGGAAACACCATATATTTT. This translates into CASRDSTSGNTIYF.

This clonotype was observed many times. For the CDR3, the DNA is TGCAGTGCAACACTAGCGGGTACCACAGATACGCAGTATTTT. The encoded protein is CSATLAGTTDTQYF. V is TRBV20-1 and J is TRBJ2-3; 9 bases are shared with TRBD2. The CDR3 runs to 14 residues. Germline assignment: CDR1 DFQATT and CDR2 SNEGSKA (reference sequence). The V and J ends lost 6 bases and 2 bases, in that order; junction bases with no gene match: 6.

This clonotype was observed many times. The chain has TRBV12-3 or TRBV12-4 and TRBJ2-1, with TRBD2 identical over 14 bases. V trimming: 7 bases; J trimming: 8 bases; junction bases outside the gene matches: 10. CDR3 length equals 16 residues. The CDR3 sequence: CASTPGLAGAVDEQFF. In nucleotides, the CDR3 is TGTGCCAGCACCCCGGGACTAGCGGGAGCAGTCGATGAGCAGTTCTTC.

As concerns this clonotype: This clone may be a read error of a much larger clone one base away. This chain links TRBV6-1 with TRBJ1-1; D remains ambiguous. The V and J ends lost 6 bases and 3 bases respectively, with 14 bases between them. Germline CDR1 and CDR2: MNHNS and SASEGT. The CDR3 loop spans 14 amino acids. The CDR3: CASRRVGFDTEAFF. The CDR3 DNA reads as TGTGCCAGCAGACGGGTCGGTTTCGACACTGAAGCTTTCTTT.

This clonotype was recorded only once. This could be a read error, since a much larger clone is one nucleotide away. This chain joins TRBV5-1 and TRBJ2-1; D gene unclear. The V gene's germline CDR1 is SGHRS and CDR2 YFSETQ. The ends were cut back, 0 bases at V and 13 bases at J, with 23 bases in the middle. CDR3 size: 16 residues. In nucleotides, the CDR3 is TGCGCCAGCAGCTTGGCGTTTTCGGGCTCAGAGGATGGCCAGTTCTTC. It yields the protein CASSLAFSGSEDGQFF. Together with reference TRBV5-1 and TRBJ2-1, the CDR3 gives the full variable domain: KAGVTQTPRYLIKTRGQQVTLSCSPISGHRSVSWYQQTPGQGLQFLFEYFSETQRNKGNFPGRFSGRQFSNSRSEMNVSTLELGDSALYLCASSLAFSGSEDGQFFGPGTRLTVL.

Many counts were recorded for this clonotype. This chain connects TRBV7-9 to TRBJ2-7; D possibly matches TRBD1 or TRBD2 (5 bases each). V was shortened by 5 bases and J by 6 bases, with 14 bases between the two germline ends. Germline V lookup: CDR1 SEHNR, CDR2 FQNEAQ (reference sequence). The CDR3 runs to 13 residues. The CDR3 DNA sequence: TGTGCCAGCAGCCCCGGGACCGGTGGCGAGCAGTACTTC. As protein: CASSPGTGGEQYF. Drawing the rest from reference TRBV7-9 and TRBJ2-7, the complete variable domain is DTGVSQNPRHKITKRGQNVTFRCDPISEHNRLYWYRQTLGQGPEFLTYFQNEAQLEKSRLLSDRFSAERPKGSFSTLEIQRTEQGDSAMYLCASSPGTGGEQYFGPGTRLTVT.

The chain uses TRBV7-8 and TRBJ2-7; 12 nucleotides align to TRBD1. CDR3 size: 18 residues. The germline V gene encodes CDR1 SGHVS and CDR2 FQNEAQ. J gave up 3 bases and V 6 bases, and 15 bases lay outside the gene matches. CDR3 nucleotides: TGTGCCAGCAGACACACCGGGACAGGGGGCGTTCTGAACTACGAGCAGTACTTC. This translates into CASRHTGTGGVLNYEQYF.

This clonotype was counted many times. The chain carries TRBV4-1 and TRBJ2-1; TRBD2 is a possible D gene (6 bases). V lost 2 bases and J 5 bases, leaving 10 bases between the germline ends. This CDR3 has 14 amino acids. Germline V gene lookup returns CDR1 MGHRA and CDR2 YSYEKL. CDR3 bases: TGCGCCAGCAGCCAACAGCGGGTAAACAATGAGCAGTTCTTC. It translates to CASSQQRVNNEQFF.

This clonotype was counted a few times. This may be a read error, as it is one base from a much larger clone. The genes are TRBV27 and TRBJ1-1; no reliable D call. CDR3 length: 13 amino acids. CDR1 and CDR2 (germline): MNHEY, SMNVEV (reference sequence). The CDR3 coding sequence is TGTGCCGGCAGTGCCAAAATGAACACTGAAGCTTTCTTT. As protein: CAGSAKMNTEAFF.

This clonotype was seen a few times. The chain combines TRBV29-1 with TRBJ2-1, with D uncertain. Germline values: CDR1 SQVTM, CDR2 ANQGSEA. The CDR3 covers 11 residues. Trimming removed 4 bases from V and 5 bases from J, with 6 bases in between. The CDR3 region is CSVAFDNEQFF. In DNA form, the CDR3 reads TGCAGCGTTGCGTTTGACAATGAGCAGTTCTTC.

This clonotype was seen repeatedly, ten times or more. The chain couples TRBV7-6 to TRBJ2-7; possibly TRBD2 for D (5 bases). Germline CDR1 and CDR2: SGHVS and FNYEAQ. This CDR3 has 13 residues. Trimming left V 0 bases short and J 4 bases short, with 7 bases between. The DNA for the CDR3 is TGTGCCAGCAGCTTAGCCGGGAATTACGAGCAGTACTTC. Translating it yields CASSLAGNYEQYF.

This clonotype occurred many times. V gene TRBV4-1 combines with J gene TRBJ2-2; D not resolved. Germline CDR1 is MGHRA and CDR2 is YSYEKL. The CDR3 runs to 13 residues. Trimming left V 3 bases short and J 4 bases short, with 6 bases between. CDR3 amino acids: CASSHHSTGELFF. The CDR3 DNA sequence: TGCGCCAGCAGCCACCACTCCACCGGGGAGCTGTTTTTT.

The chain joins TRBV10-2 to TRBJ1-1, with D unresolved. Deletions cut 10 bases from V and 6 bases from J, with 12 bases between. CDR3 size: 11 residues. Germline V CDR1 and CDR2: WSHSY, SAAADI. For the CDR3, the DNA is TGCGCCATAAAAGGGTCCTCTGAAGCTTTCTTT. It encodes CAIKGSSEAFF.

With respect to this clonotype: This sequence may be a read error, since a much larger clone differs from it by one base. J is TRBJ2-2 and V is TRBV5-6; 12 nucleotides agree with TRBD2. Per the germline V gene, CDR1 is SGHDT and CDR2 is YYEEEE. CDR3 length equals 19 residues. The CDR3: CASSPRGLAGGLNAGELFF. The CDR3 DNA reads TGTGCCAGCAGCCCCCGGGGGCTAGCGGGAGGGTTGAACGCCGGGGAGCTGTTTTTT.

This clonotype has only a few counts. The chain joins TRBV9 to TRBJ2-1, with D possibly being TRBD2 (5 bases). The V end was cut by 3 bases, the J end by 1 base, with 8 bases between. This CDR3 is built from 14 residues. Germline CDR1 and CDR2: SGDLS and YYNGEE. The CDR3 bases are TGTGCCAGCAGCGGGGAGAATTCCTACAATGAGCAGTTCTTC. Its translation: CASSGENSYNEQFF.

This clonotype was recorded at least ten times. The genes are TRBV6-5 and TRBJ1-2, with D possibly TRBD1 on 6 matching bases. This CDR3 comprises 16 residues. Per germline, CDR1 MNHEY and CDR2 SVGAGI. Trimming pared 0 bases from V and 2 bases from J, leaving 13 bases between. In DNA, the CDR3 is TGTGCCAGCAGTTACTCGATTGGACAGATAAACTATGGCTACACCTTC. Its protein is CASSYSIGQINYGYTF.